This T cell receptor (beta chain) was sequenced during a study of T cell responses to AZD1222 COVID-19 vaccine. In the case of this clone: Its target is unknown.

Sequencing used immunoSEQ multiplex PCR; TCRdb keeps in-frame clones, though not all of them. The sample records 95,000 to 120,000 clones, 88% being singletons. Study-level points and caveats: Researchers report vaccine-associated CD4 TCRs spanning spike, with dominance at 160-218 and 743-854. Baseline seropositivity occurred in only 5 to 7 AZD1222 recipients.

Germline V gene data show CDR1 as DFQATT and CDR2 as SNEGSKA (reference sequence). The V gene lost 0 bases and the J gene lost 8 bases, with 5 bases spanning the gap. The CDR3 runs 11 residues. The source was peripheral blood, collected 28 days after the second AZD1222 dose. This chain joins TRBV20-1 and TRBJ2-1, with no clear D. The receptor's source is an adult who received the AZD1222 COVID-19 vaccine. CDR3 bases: TGCAGTGCTAGAGATATGGATGAGCAGTTCTTC. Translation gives CSARDMDEQFF.